The 18 T cell receptor beta chains below all came from one sample that was sequenced in a study of blood T cell repertoires in COVID-19. Clones were read by immunoSEQ multiplex PCR, and TCRdb kept only the in-frame ones, dropping some. This table has 280,000 or so clones, 88% appearing once. The sample consisted of peripheral blood. The receptors here all came from a woman between 25 and 40 years old who had recovered from COVID-19.

This clone appeared a few times. CDR3 nucleotides: TGTGCCAGCAGCTTTGACACCTATCAGCCCCAGCATTTT. It translates to CASSFDTYQPQHF. This chain links TRBV7-2 with TRBJ1-5; the D is unclear. In germline, CDR1 is SGHTA, CDR2 FQGNSA. V lost 3 bases to trimming and J lost 5 bases, with 8 bases between them. This CDR3 has 13 residues.

The chain uses TRBV5-1 and TRBJ1-6; 9 nucleotides agree with TRBD1. There are 14 residues in the CDR3. Looked up from germline, CDR1 is SGHRS and CDR2 is YFSETQ. Losses at the gene ends were 7 bases for V and 7 bases for J; bases not matched to a gene: 6. The CDR3 nucleotides read TGCGCCAGCCGCGGACAGGGGTCCAATTCACCCCTCCACTTT. Translated, it gives CASRGQGSNSPLHF.

The chain uses TRBV18 and TRBJ2-5, with TRBD1 matching over 9 bases. The CDR3 contains 17 residues. The V and J ends lost 5 bases and 5 bases, in that order; junction bases with no gene match: 15. Germline V CDR1 and CDR2: KGHSH, LQKENI. CDR3 DNA sequence: TGTGCCAGCTCAACCCTCCTCTGGGGACAGGGAGGCGAGACCCAGTACTTC. It translates to CASSTLLWGQGGETQYF. The entire variable domain, with the rest obtained from reference TRBV18 and TRBJ2-5, is as follows: NAGVMQNPRHLVRRRGQEARLRCSPMKGHSHVYWYRQLPEEGLKFMVYLQKENIIDESGMPKERFSAEFPKEGPSILRIQQVVRGDSAAYFCASSTLLWGQGGETQYFGPGTRLLVL.

This sequence joins TRBV19 and TRBJ2-3; TRBD2 is a possible D gene (6 bases). V lost 6 bases and J 0 bases, leaving 7 bases between the germline ends. Looked up from germline, CDR1 is LNHDA and CDR2 is SQIVND (reference sequence). CDR3 length: 13 amino acids. CDR3 loop: CASRRGSTDTQYF. The CDR3 coding sequence is TGTGCCAGTAGGCGGGGAAGCACAGATACGCAGTATTTT.

CDR3 nucleotides: TGTGCCATCAGTGAGCCTGGGGGGGGTTCCTACAATGAGCAGTTCTTC. The encoded protein is CAISEPGGGSYNEQFF. This chain links TRBV10-3 with TRBJ2-1; the match to TRBD2 covers 7 bases. Per germline, CDR1 ENHRY and CDR2 SYGVKD. With V trimmed by 2 bases and J by 1 base, 5 bases remained unmatched. CDR3 length equals 16 residues.

The chain employs TRBV14 and TRBJ2-7, with 8 nucleotides matching TRBD1. J was trimmed by 6 bases and V by 4 bases; bases with no gene match: 8. CDR1 is SGHDN and CDR2 is FVKESK in the germline V gene. CDR3 length: 14 residues. CDR3 bases: TGTGCCAGCAGCCTAGGACAGGGATTTAGCGAGCAGTACTTC. It yields the protein CASSLGQGFSEQYF.

The chain is built from TRBV28 and TRBJ2-1; TRBD2 agrees at 9 bases. The CDR3 is 16 amino acids. Germline CDR1 reads MDHEN; CDR2 reads SYDVKM. Trimming cost V 5 bases and J 3 bases; bases outside gene matches: 8. This CDR3 is CASSPPLAGFYNEQFF. The DNA of the CDR3 is TGTGCCAGCAGTCCCCCCCTAGCGGGGTTCTACAATGAGCAGTTCTTC.

The chain links TRBV29-1 to TRBJ2-3, with D maybe TRBD2 (5 bases). The V gene's germline CDR1 is SQVTM and CDR2 ANQGSEA. This CDR3 contains 13 residues. CDR3 DNA: TGCACCTTTGAGGGAGTTTACACAGATACGCAGTATTTT. The encoded protein is CTFEGVYTDTQYF.

The genes are TRBV12-3 or TRBV12-4 and TRBJ1-1, with 9 nucleotides matching TRBD1. With V trimmed by 6 bases and J by 7 bases, 6 bases remained unmatched. This CDR3 has 13 amino acids. The CDR3 DNA sequence: TGTGCCAGCAGCCGACAGGGGGATGATGAAGCTTTCTTT. Translating gives CASSRQGDDEAFF.

The rearrangement links TRBV5-6 to TRBJ2-2, with 9 bases that match TRBD2. This CDR3 has 17 residues. Losses at the gene ends were 4 bases for V and 6 bases for J; bases not matched to a gene: 13. Looked up from germline, CDR1 is SGHDT and CDR2 is YYEEEE. The CDR3 region is CASSGLGTSWSSGELFF. The DNA for the CDR3 is TGTGCCAGCAGCGGCCTGGGGACTAGCTGGTCTTCCGGGGAGCTGTTTTTT.

The chain uses TRBV7-2 and TRBJ2-2, with D maybe TRBD1 (7 bases). The CDR3 has 16 amino acids. From germline, CDR1 is SGHTA and CDR2 FQGNSA. V shed 7 bases and J shed 4 bases, with 19 bases lying between them. The chain's CDR3 is CASTRYRGAGTGELFF. CDR3 in DNA: TGTGCCAGCACCCGCTACAGGGGAGCGGGCACCGGGGAGCTGTTTTTT.

This chain links TRBV30 with TRBJ2-1; 16 bases are a match to TRBD2. Germline CDR1 GTSNPN, CDR2 SVGIG (reference sequence). V lost 1 base and J lost 3; bases outside the gene matches: 6. The CDR3 spans 18 residues. The chain's CDR3 is CAWSAGTSGGGHYNEQFF. CDR3 bases: TGTGCCTGGAGTGCCGGGACTAGCGGGGGGGGGCACTACAATGAGCAGTTCTTC.

The V gene is TRBV16, the J gene TRBJ1-5; 8 bases fit TRBD1. The CDR3 has 18 amino acids. Losses at the gene ends were 4 bases for V and 0 bases for J; bases not matched to a gene: 11. Per germline, CDR1 KGHSY and CDR2 FQNENV. The CDR3 loop is CASSPGSGTGGSNQPQHF. In nucleotides, the CDR3 is TGTGCCAGCAGCCCAGGGTCCGGGACAGGAGGTAGCAATCAGCCCCAGCATTTT.

The chain combines TRBV2 with TRBJ1-6; D ambiguous. The V end lost 1 base, the J end lost 14 bases, and 12 bases lay between the germline ends. Germline V CDR1 and CDR2: SNHLY, FYNNEI. This CDR3 has 13 amino acids. DNA for the CDR3: TGTGCCAGCAGTGAAGAAAGAGGGTGGGCCCTCCACTTT. This sequence encodes CASSEERGWALHF.

The V and J genes are TRBV28 and TRBJ2-1, with no clear D. Germline V lookup: CDR1 MDHEN, CDR2 SYDVKM. V was shortened by 7 bases and J by 6 bases, with 16 bases between the two germline ends. This CDR3 comprises 14 residues. The CDR3 nucleotides read TGTGCCAGCAAGAAGTCAGACGGAGTCAATGAGCAGTTCTTC. Translated: CASKKSDGVNEQFF.

V and J are TRBV7-9 and TRBJ2-7; D unclear. The CDR3 runs 16 residues. V dropped 4 bases and J dropped 1 base, with 17 bases sitting between them. Germline values: CDR1 SEHNR, CDR2 FQNEAQ (reference sequence). The CDR3 nucleotides read TGTGCCAGCAGCTCCAAGTCTTATCCCAGTTCCTACGAGCAGTACTTC. Translating gives CASSSKSYPSSYEQYF.

This chain uses TRBV29-1 with TRBJ2-5; 9 bases are a match to TRBD1. The germline V gene has CDR1 SQVTM and CDR2 ANQGSEA. The length of the CDR3 is 12 residues. V trimming: 8 bases; J trimming: 5 bases; junction bases outside the gene matches: 6. CDR3 nucleotides: TGCAGCATACAGGGGGCTCTGGAGACCCAGTACTTC. Protein: CSIQGALETQYF.

V usage is TRBV19 and J usage is TRBJ1-1; 7 bases match TRBD1. The CDR3 contains 15 residues. Germline loops: CDR1 LNHDA, CDR2 SQIVND (reference sequence). J lost 4 bases, V lost 3 bases, and 8 bases had no gene match. The chain's CDR3 is CASSISGTVGTEAFF. The DNA of the CDR3 is TGTGCCAGTAGTATCTCCGGGACAGTCGGCACTGAAGCTTTCTTT. The variable domain in full, completed from reference TRBV19 and TRBJ1-1, reads DGGITQSPKYLFRKEGQNVTLSCEQNLNHDAMYWYRQDPGQGLRLIYYSQIVNDFQKGDIAEGYSVSREKKESFPLTVTSAQKNPTAFYLCASSISGTVGTEAFFGQGTRLTVV.